Below are 4 T cell receptor beta chains sequenced from a single sample in a study of blood T cell repertoires in COVID-19. Here immunoSEQ multiplex PCR was the method, and the copy in TCRdb shows in-frame clones only, minus some. The sample has about 110,000 clones; over 65% are singletons. The sample was peripheral blood. These receptors were taken from a woman older than 75 with acute or convalescent COVID-19.

The V and J genes are TRBV7-9 and TRBJ1-2; D is ambiguous. The germline gives CDR1 SEHNR, CDR2 FQNEAQ (reference sequence). V was pared by 1 base and J by 2 bases, with 5 bases between. This CDR3 has 13 residues. The CDR3 sequence is CASSLVENYGYTF. The CDR3 DNA is TGTGCCAGCAGCTTAGTGGAGAACTATGGCTACACCTTC.

This chain uses TRBV9 with TRBJ2-5; D not resolved. Looked up from germline, CDR1 is SGDLS and CDR2 is YYNGEE. V was trimmed by 3 bases and J by 6 bases, leaving 12 bases between them. This CDR3 contains 13 residues. In DNA form, the CDR3 reads TGTGCCAGCAGCGGGTCTAGGTGGCAGACCCAGTACTTC. Translating it yields CASSGSRWQTQYF. The full variable domain, in which reference TRBV9 and TRBJ2-5 provide the parts outside the CDR3, is DSGVTQTPKHLITATGQRVTLRCSPRSGDLSVYWYQQSLDQGLQFLIQYYNGEERAKGNILERFSAQQFPDLHSELNLSSLELGDSALYFCASSGSRWQTQYFGPGTRLLVL.

The chain joins TRBV10-3 to TRBJ2-1, with 10 bases aligning to TRBD2. The CDR3 covers 15 residues. Unmatched junction bases numbered 5, after V lost 6 bases and J lost 3 bases. Looked up from germline, CDR1 is ENHRY and CDR2 is SYGVKD. CDR3 coding DNA: TGTGCCATCAGCCCAGCGGGAGGGAGCTACAATGAGCAGTTCTTC. Translated, it gives CAISPAGGSYNEQFF.

The rearrangement links TRBV6-5 to TRBJ1-1; 8 bases match TRBD1. V dropped 2 bases and J dropped 4; count of bases not matched to a gene: 6. CDR1 MNHEY and CDR2 SVGAGI come from the germline V gene. The CDR3 consists of 15 residues. The CDR3 protein is CASSYPRQGITEAFF. In DNA, the CDR3 is TGTGCCAGCAGTTACCCCCGACAGGGGATCACTGAAGCTTTCTTT.